One sample yielded the 24 T cell receptor beta chains listed below, sequenced in a study of blood T cell repertoires in COVID-19. Using immunoSEQ multiplex PCR, the repertoire was profiled, and TCRdb retains in-frame clones only, with some absent. The sample lists more than 300,000 clones, roughly 87% seen once, with approximately 5.2% in the top ten. The material sequenced was PBMCs or T cells enriched from blood (not recorded which). Source of these receptors: a woman aged 25 to 45 who had recovered from COVID-19.

The J gene is TRBJ1-2, the V gene TRBV6-2 or TRBV6-3; D unclear. V was trimmed by 5 bases and J by 5 bases, leaving 9 bases between them. Germline V gene sequence: CDR1 MNHEY, CDR2 SVGEGT. The CDR3 is 12 amino acids. CDR3 loop: CASSNTDYGYTF. The CDR3 DNA follows: TGTGCCAGCAGTAATACAGATTATGGCTACACCTTC.

The chain is built from TRBV5-1 and TRBJ1-2; 7 bases fit TRBD1. Germline loops: CDR1 SGHRS, CDR2 YFSETQ. V shed 2 bases, J shed 3 bases, and the junction held 4 bases outside the gene matches. There are 14 residues in the CDR3. CDR3 loop: CASSFLGQDYGYTF. The CDR3 DNA sequence: TGCGCCAGCAGCTTCCTTGGACAGGACTATGGCTACACCTTC.

In this sample, this clone turned up once. The V call is TRBV3-1 (or the pseudogene TRBV3-2), the J call TRBJ2-5; no clear D gene. The germline gives CDR1 LGHDT, CDR2 YNNKEL (reference sequence). The CDR3 extends over 12 amino acids. Deletions cut 3 bases from V and 9 bases from J, with 11 bases between. The CDR3 bases are TGTGCCAGCAGCCAGATGCTTGAGTCCCAGTACTTC. Amino acids: CASSQMLESQYF.

The rearrangement uses TRBV30 and TRBJ1-1; a possible D gene is TRBD1 (6 bases). Per the germline V gene, CDR1 is GTSNPN and CDR2 is SVGIG (reference sequence). The germline V and J ends were trimmed by 0 bases and 5 bases, with 16 bases remaining between them. The CDR3 is made up of 15 amino acids. The CDR3, as DNA: TGTGCCTGGAGTGTACTTGGCAGGGGAAGGACTGAAGCTTTCTTT. Translation: CAWSVLGRGRTEAFF. The full variable domain, with the rest looked up from reference TRBV30 and TRBJ1-1, is SQTIHQWPATLVQPVGSPLSLECTVEGTSNPNLYWYRQAAGRGLQLLFYSVGIGQISSEVPQNLSASRPQDRQFILSSKKLLLSDSGFYLCAWSVLGRGRTEAFFGQGTRLTVV.

The rearrangement uses TRBV6-5 and TRBJ1-1; TRBD1 matches 9 bases. This CDR3 has 13 amino acids. Germline assignment: CDR1 MNHEY and CDR2 SVGAGI. V dropped 6 bases and J dropped 10; count of bases not matched to a gene: 9. The DNA for the CDR3 is TGTGCCAGCAGATACCTGGGACAGGGACGAGCTTTCTTT. Translated, it gives CASRYLGQGRAFF.

CDR3 coding DNA: TGCGCCAGCAGCCAATTGGGACAGGCCGTTTATCAGCCCCAGCATTTT. Translating it yields CASSQLGQAVYQPQHF. This sequence joins TRBV4-3 and TRBJ1-5, with 8 bases aligning to TRBD1. The germline V gene has CDR1 LGHNA and CDR2 YSLEER. Losses at the gene ends were 2 bases for V and 5 bases for J; bases not matched to a gene: 8. The CDR3 runs to 16 residues.

This clone was seen only once. V gene TRBV3-1 (or the pseudogene TRBV3-2) combines with J gene TRBJ1-5; perhaps TRBD1 as D (5 bases). Germline V gene data show CDR1 as LGHDT and CDR2 as YNNKEL (reference sequence). The CDR3 contains 13 residues. Between the trimmed V and J ends, which lost 3 bases and 10 bases, there was a span of 13 bases. CDR3 loop: CASSQGPISPQHF. In DNA form, the CDR3 reads TGTGCCAGCAGCCAGGGGCCGATCAGCCCCCAGCATTTT.

The rearrangement links TRBV7-9 to TRBJ2-1; 12 nucleotides agree with TRBD1. V was clipped by 5 bases and J by 4 bases; unmatched bases: 3. The CDR3 length is 15 residues. Germline CDR1 reads SEHNR; CDR2 reads FQNEAQ (reference sequence). DNA of the CDR3: TGTGCCAGCAGCGGGGGACAGGGGGCGTACAATGAGCAGTTCTTC. Translated: CASSGGQGAYNEQFF.

The V gene is TRBV11-2, the J gene TRBJ2-5; D is uncertain. The CDR3 has 13 amino acids. The V gene's germline CDR1 is SGHAT and CDR2 FQNNGV. V was shortened by 1 base and J by 0 bases, with 3 bases between the two germline ends. The CDR3 sequence is CASSLANQETQYF. The CDR3 DNA reads as TGTGCCAGCAGCTTAGCCAACCAAGAGACCCAGTACTTC.

As concerns this clone: The sample has other DNA sequences that encode this CDR3 too. This rearrangement joins TRBV29-1 to TRBJ1-5; 7 bases map to TRBD1. Germline CDR1 SQVTM, CDR2 ANQGSEA. Trimming took 6 bases from V and 2 from J; bases not matched to a gene: 4. The CDR3 is 13 residues long. CDR3 sequence (DNA): TGCAGCGTCGCAGGGGGAGGCAATCAGCCCCAGCATTTT. Its protein product is CSVAGGGNQPQHF.

The V gene is TRBV19, the J gene TRBJ1-1; the D gene is possibly TRBD1 (5 bases). Trimming pared 0 bases from V and 0 bases from J, leaving 17 bases between. Germline V gives CDR1 LNHDA, CDR2 SQIVND (reference sequence). The CDR3 covers 18 residues. Written as DNA, the CDR3 is TGTGCCAGTAGTATAGATCTCGGGGGGGGTAAGTTGAACACTGAAGCTTTCTTT. It is translated as CASSIDLGGGKLNTEAFF.

The genes are TRBV7-8 and TRBJ1-2, with 7 positions matching TRBD1. Trimming removed 5 bases from V and 7 bases from J; junction bases left unmatched: 10. CDR1 SGHVS and CDR2 FQNEAQ come from the germline V gene. The CDR3 runs to 14 residues. The CDR3 loop reads CASSPQGQLGGYTF. The CDR3 DNA follows: TGTGCCAGCAGCCCCCAGGGACAGCTCGGTGGCTACACCTTC. Variable domain in full (rest from reference TRBV7-8 and TRBJ1-2): GAGVSQSPRYKVAKRGQDVALRCDPISGHVSLFWYQQALGQGPEFLTYFQNEAQLDKSGLPSDRFFAERPEGSVSTLKIQRTQQEDSAVYLCASSPQGQLGGYTFGSGTRLTVV.

The chain recombines TRBV19 with TRBJ2-7; the D gene is possibly TRBD1 (5 bases). Germline V gene sequence: CDR1 LNHDA, CDR2 SQIVND (reference sequence). The CDR3 loop spans 14 amino acids. The V gene lost 2 bases and the J gene lost 6 bases, with 14 bases spanning the gap. The DNA for the CDR3 is TGTGCCAGTAGTATACAGCAGGGCCTTGGCGAGCAGTACTTC. Amino acid sequence: CASSIQQGLGEQYF.

This rearrangement joins TRBV30 to TRBJ1-1, with D maybe TRBD1 (5 bases). The CDR3 consists of 12 residues. V dropped 4 bases and J dropped 0 bases, with 6 bases sitting between them. Germline assignment: CDR1 GTSNPN and CDR2 SVGIG (reference sequence). CDR3 DNA sequence: TGTGCCTGGAACAGGTTGAACACTGAAGCTTTCTTT. It codes for CAWNRLNTEAFF.

The genes are TRBV5-1 and TRBJ1-2; D unresolved. CDR3 length: 15 amino acids. Trimming took 2 bases from V and 7 from J, leaving 18 bases between them. Germline assignment: CDR1 SGHRS and CDR2 YFSETQ. The CDR3 loop is CASSLSPGNEGGYTF. DNA of the CDR3: TGCGCCAGCAGCTTAAGTCCCGGAAATGAGGGTGGCTACACCTTC.

The genes are TRBV27 and TRBJ1-6, with D perhaps matching TRBD1 (5 bases). Trimming stripped 3 bases from V and 9 bases from J, with 12 bases between. The CDR3 totals 14 residues. The germline CDR1 and CDR2 sequences are MNHEY and SMNVEV (reference sequence). The CDR3 DNA sequence: TGTGCCAGCAGTTTGGCGGGGGTAGGTTCACCCCTCCACTTT. Translated, it gives CASSLAGVGSPLHF.

V gene TRBV30 combines with J gene TRBJ2-7, with TRBD1 matching over 8 bases. The CDR3 loop spans 16 amino acids. Germline CDR1 reads GTSNPN; CDR2 reads SVGIG (reference sequence). V shed 3 bases, J shed 0 bases, and the junction held 10 bases outside the gene matches. The CDR3 spells CAWRPGPGTGSYEQYF. Written as DNA, the CDR3 is TGTGCCTGGAGACCCGGGCCCGGGACAGGCTCCTACGAGCAGTACTTC.

The rearrangement uses TRBV20-1 and TRBJ1-5, with TRBD1 matching over 7 bases. The V segment lost 3 bases and the J segment 2 bases; nucleotides outside the gene matches: 7. The CDR3 length is 15 residues. CDR1 DFQATT and CDR2 SNEGSKA come from the germline V gene (reference sequence). As DNA, the CDR3 is TGCAGTGCTAGTTCTGAAACAGGGGGCAATCAGCCCCAGCATTTT. Its translation: CSASSETGGNQPQHF.

The gene calls are TRBV10-3 and TRBJ2-6; D might be TRBD1 (6 bases). The V end was cut by 3 bases, the J end by 2 bases, with 8 bases between. The germline gives CDR1 ENHRY, CDR2 SYGVKD. The CDR3 sequence is 15 residues long. The CDR3 spells CAISEQGPGANVLTF. CDR3 DNA: TGTGCCATCAGTGAACAGGGACCTGGGGCCAACGTCCTGACTTTC.

The rearrangement links TRBV13 to TRBJ2-3; TRBD2 might be the D (5 bases). V was pared by 2 bases and J by 4 bases, with 16 bases between. Per the germline V gene, CDR1 is PRHDT and CDR2 is FYEKMQ (reference sequence). This CDR3 contains 16 residues. The CDR3 DNA follows: TGTGCCAGCAGCTTAATGAGGGTGGGCTTGGCAGATACGCAGTATTTT. Its protein product is CASSLMRVGLADTQYF.

The chain combines TRBV3-1 (or the pseudogene TRBV3-2) with TRBJ2-5; a weak D match, TRBD1 (6 bases). The CDR3 sequence is 13 residues long. V lost 1 base to trimming and J lost 4 bases, with 7 bases between them. Germline CDR1 reads LGHDT; CDR2 reads YNNKEL (reference sequence). The DNA of the CDR3 is TGTGCCAGCAGCCAAGCCAGGGGAGAGACCCAGTACTTC. Protein product: CASSQARGETQYF.

This clone was observed a few times. V usage is TRBV5-1 and J usage is TRBJ2-1, with TRBD1 as a possible D gene (5 bases). The germline CDR1 and CDR2 sequences are SGHRS and YFSETQ. This CDR3 has 14 amino acids. Deletions cut 2 bases from V and 0 bases from J, with 6 bases between. The CDR3 reads CASSLQDSYNEQFF. As DNA, the CDR3 is TGCGCCAGCAGCTTACAGGACTCCTACAATGAGCAGTTCTTC. Filled out from reference TRBV5-1 and TRBJ2-1, the complete variable domain reads KAGVTQTPRYLIKTRGQQVTLSCSPISGHRSVSWYQQTPGQGLQFLFEYFSETQRNKGNFPGRFSGRQFSNSRSEMNVSTLELGDSALYLCASSLQDSYNEQFFGPGTRLTVL.

V is TRBV9 and J is TRBJ2-2; 10 bases map to TRBD2. V shed 5 bases, J shed 5 bases, and the junction held 3 bases outside the gene matches. Germline V gene lookup returns CDR1 SGDLS and CDR2 YYNGEE. The length of the CDR3 is 14 residues. CDR3 in DNA: TGTGCCAGCAGTGGACTAGCGGCAACCGGGGAGCTGTTTTTT. As protein: CASSGLAATGELFF.

V is TRBV3-1 (or the pseudogene TRBV3-2) and J is TRBJ1-4; TRBD1 matches 8 bases. Germline assignment: CDR1 LGHDT and CDR2 YNNKEL (reference sequence). This CDR3 spans 15 amino acids. The V segment lost 6 bases and the J segment 8 bases; nucleotides outside the gene matches: 11. CDR3 coding DNA: TGTGCCAGCAGACCCTGGACAGGGTTCTGGGAAAAACTGTTTTTT. Its translation is CASRPWTGFWEKLFF.